This is a list of T cell receptor beta chains from one sample in a study of cytomegalovirus exposure and HLA in healthy donors. TCRdb's table, derived via immunoSEQ multiplex PCR, lists solely in-frame clones and lacks some. The sample includes under 95,000 clones, roughly 73% of them seen just once. Input material: PBMCs. The source of these receptors is a boy younger than 18 in good health and CMV-seronegative. CDR3s include the opening cysteine and the closing phenylalanine or tryptophan. Each record gives: V gene, D gene, clone size, J gene, CDR3 protein, CDR3 DNA. D genes are given only for firm matches. For some rows the clone size is stated as once, few or many, or as a class when expanded; others skip it.

>TRBV10-3|TRBD1|few|TRBJ1-1
CAISGGQAMNTEAFF
TGTGCCATCAGTGGGGGACAGGCCATGAACACTGAAGCTTTCTTT
>TRBV2|TRBD2|-|TRBJ2-7
CAISGRGPAYEQYF
TGTGCCATTTCCGGGAGGGGTCCCGCCTACGAGCAGTACTTC
>TRBV7-9|-|few|TRBJ2-3
CASSLGIRNTDTQYF
TGTGCCAGCAGCTTAGGGATCAGGAATACAGATACGCAGTATTTT
>TRBV5-1|-|few|TRBJ2-7
CASSLGPRYEQYF
TGCGCCAGCAGTTTGGGTCCGCGCTACGAGCAGTACTTC
>TRBV28|-|-|TRBJ1-5
CASSFETDNQPQHF
TGTGCCAGCAGTTTTGAGACAGACAATCAGCCCCAGCATTTT
>TRBV5-6|-|-|TRBJ1-2
CASSLKVEGYTF
TGTGCCAGCAGCTTGAAAGTGGAGGGCTACACCTTC
>TRBV14|-|-|TRBJ1-4
CASSRGLDEKLFF
TGTGCCAGCAGCCGAGGGTTGGACGAAAAACTGTTTTTT
>TRBV23-1|TRBD1|-|TRBJ1-5
CASSQSNRDRGSHSNQPQHF
TGCGCCAGCAGTCAATCAAACCGAGACAGGGGGTCACATAGCAATCAGCCCCAGCATTTT
>TRBV7-2|-|-|TRBJ1-5
CASSRNAGEGQPQHF
TGTGCCAGCAGCCGTAACGCGGGGGAGGGTCAGCCCCAGCATTTT
>TRBV7-3|TRBD2|-|TRBJ2-1
CASSLTPAVAGGPFNEQFF
TGTGCCAGCAGCTTAACCCCGGCGGTAGCGGGGGGGCCGTTCAATGAGCAGTTCTTC
>TRBV4-1|-|-|TRBJ2-6
CASSPPGRSIIGGANVLTF
TGCGCCAGCAGCCCCCCGGGAAGGAGCATAATAGGTGGGGCCAACGTCCTGACTTTC
>TRBV5-4|TRBD2|-|TRBJ2-7
CASSRPTSGGTYEQYF
TGTGCCAGCAGCCGACCTACTAGCGGGGGAACCTACGAGCAGTACTTC
>TRBV9|TRBD1|-|TRBJ1-2
CASSGNHRGNYGYTF
TGTGCCAGCAGCGGCAATCACAGGGGGAACTATGGCTACACCTTC
>TRBV29-1|TRBD2|-|TRBJ2-1
CSFLLEAALLAGINEQFF
TGCAGCTTCCTGCTGGAGGCGGCCCTATTAGCGGGGATCAATGAGCAGTTCTTC
>TRBV28|-|few|TRBJ1-1
CASSLSGPAGNTEAFF
TGTGCCAGCAGTTTAAGCGGGCCTGCGGGGAACACTGAAGCTTTCTTT
>TRBV7-9|-|-|TRBJ2-1
CASSLSLSYNEQFF
TGTGCCAGCAGCTTATCTCTCTCCTACAATGAGCAGTTCTTC
>TRBV11-2|-|-|TRBJ2-1
CASSSATGSNEQFF
TGTGCCAGCAGCAGCGCCACAGGGTCCAATGAGCAGTTCTTC
>TRBV14|-|-|TRBJ1-3
CASTLTGFSGNTIYF
TGTGCCAGCACCCTCACAGGGTTCTCTGGAAACACCATATATTTT
>TRBV4-1|-|-|TRBJ1-5
CASSQGSGSNQPQHF
TGCGCCAGCAGCCAAGGGAGCGGGAGCAATCAGCCCCAGCATTTT
>TRBV19|-|few|TRBJ2-2
CASSVMNTGELFF
TGTGCCAGTAGTGTAATGAACACCGGGGAGCTGTTTTTT
>TRBV28|TRBD2|few|TRBJ2-7
CASSIPGLSSYEQYF
TGTGCCAGCAGTATACCGGGACTAAGCTCCTACGAGCAGTACTTC
>TRBV7-6|TRBD1|once|TRBJ1-2
CASSQKDRDNYGYTF
TGTGCCAGCAGCCAAAAGGACAGGGACAACTATGGCTACACCTTC
>TRBV29-1|TRBD2|once|TRBJ2-3
CSVMDGGTTDTQYF
TGCAGCGTTATGGACGGGGGGACTACGGATACGCAGTATTTT
>TRBV28|TRBD1|-|TRBJ2-7
CASSRDRGPRGQYF
TGTGCCAGCAGTCGGGACAGGGGCCCCCGGGGGCAGTACTTC
>TRBV9|-|-|TRBJ2-7
CASSRGTDYAYEQYF
TGTGCCAGCAGCCGCGGGACGGACTATGCCTACGAGCAGTACTTC
>TRBV5-1|TRBD1|few|TRBJ2-1
CASSAGTGGYNEQFF
TGCGCCAGCAGCGCAGGGACAGGGGGTTACAATGAGCAGTTCTTC
>TRBV5-4|TRBD1|-|TRBJ1-2
CASSPRDRRTIGYGYTF
TGTGCCAGCAGCCCCCGGGACAGGCGGACTATCGGCTATGGCTACACCTTC
>TRBV5-8|-|-|TRBJ1-4
CASSGALLATNEKLFF
TGTGCCAGCAGCGGGGCCCTCTTAGCAACTAATGAAAAACTGTTTTTT
>TRBV5-4|-|few|TRBJ2-5
CASSLLPRETQYF
TGTGCCAGCAGCCTCCTTCCCCGGGAGACCCAGTACTTC
>TRBV18|TRBD2|-|TRBJ2-2
CASQPPGGNTGELFF
TGTGCCAGCCAACCCCCGGGGGGGAACACCGGGGAGCTGTTTTTT
>TRBV27|TRBD1|-|TRBJ2-7
CASWTGAATYEQYF
TGTGCCAGTTGGACAGGGGCCGCTACCTACGAGCAGTACTTC
>TRBV7-9|-|few|TRBJ1-6
CASKGGETGSPLHF
TGTGCCAGCAAGGGGGGGGAAACAGGTTCACCCCTCCACTTT
>TRBV30|-|-|TRBJ1-6
CAWSPPGSPLHF
TGTGCCTGGTCCCCTCCCGGGTCACCCCTCCACTTT
>TRBV6-4|TRBD1|few|TRBJ2-7
CASSPGQGSYEQYF
TGTGCCAGCAGTCCGGGACAGGGGTCCTACGAGCAGTACTTC
>TRBV6-6|-|-|TRBJ2-3
CASSPLARGTDTQYF
TGTGCCAGCAGCCCCTTAGCGCGAGGCACAGATACGCAGTATTTT
>TRBV30|-|-|TRBJ1-2
CAWSVTGGRNYGYTF
TGTGCCTGGAGTGTAACGGGGGGACGTAACTATGGCTACACCTTC
>TRBV9|TRBD2|-|TRBJ2-3
CASSVAGGRTDTQYF
TGTGCCAGCAGCGTAGCGGGGGGGCGCACAGATACGCAGTATTTT
>TRBV7-9|TRBD1|few|TRBJ1-2
CASSPTGGYGYTF
TGTGCCAGCAGCCCGACAGGGGGCTACGGCTACACCTTC
>TRBV5-1|-|-|TRBJ2-4
CASSFEVGNIQYF
TGCGCCAGCAGCTTTGAGGTCGGGAACATTCAGTACTTC
>TRBV6-5|-|few|TRBJ2-3
CASLGDLDTQYF
TGTGCCAGCTTGGGGGACTTGGATACGCAGTATTTT
>TRBV7-9|TRBD1|-|TRBJ2-5
CASSTQDRGRETQYF
TGTGCCAGCAGCACCCAGGACAGGGGGCGAGAGACCCAGTACTTC